The 24 T cell receptor beta chains below come from one sample, sequenced in a study of shared clonotypes between healthy human individuals. Sequenced by immunoSEQ multiplex PCR; TCRdb stores in-frame clones only, minus some. Of around 1 million clones listed, over 60% were seen once; the top ten hold about 1.5%. Sequenced input: memory CD4+ T cells sorted from blood. Subset meaning: CD45RA-negative fraction. Every receptor here comes from a man aged 18 to 29 in good health.

This chain links TRBV19 with TRBJ1-2; no firm D call. V lost 7 bases to trimming and J lost 3 bases, with 12 bases between them. CDR3 length: 13 amino acids. Germline loops: CDR1 LNHDA, CDR2 SQIVND (reference sequence). The CDR3 sequence: CASTFREYYGYTF. The CDR3 bases are TGTGCCAGTACCTTTCGGGAATACTATGGCTACACCTTC.

The V and J genes are TRBV19 and TRBJ1-3, with D uncertain. Trimming removed 3 bases from V and 4 bases from J, with 16 bases in between. There are 16 residues in the CDR3. Germline V gene sequence: CDR1 LNHDA, CDR2 SQIVND (reference sequence). The DNA for the CDR3 is TGTGCCAGTAGTATTCAGAGACCCCCGTCCGGAAACACCATATATTTT. Amino acid sequence: CASSIQRPPSGNTIYF.

This clone was seen a single time. This rearrangement joins TRBV7-5 to TRBJ2-7. TRBV7-5 is reported as a pseudogene. The CDR3 consists of 15 residues. The CDR3 spells CARSLNFVSTYEQYF. The CDR3 bases are TGTGCCAGAAGCTTAAATTTCGTTTCCACCTACGAGCAGTACTTC.

The chain uses TRBV7-2 and TRBJ2-7; 12 bases are a match to TRBD2. There are 15 residues in the CDR3. After removal of 4 bases from V and 5 bases from J, the junction contained 6 bases not matched to a gene. Germline values: CDR1 SGHTA, CDR2 FQGNSA. This CDR3 reads CASSSGLAGLDEQYF. For the CDR3, the DNA is TGTGCCAGCAGCTCGGGACTAGCGGGCCTGGACGAGCAGTACTTC.

The chain joins TRBV6-1 to TRBJ2-5, with TRBD2 matching 15 bases. The V gene's germline CDR1 is MNHNS and CDR2 SASEGT. Trimming removed 4 bases from V and 7 bases from J; junction bases left unmatched: 7. The CDR3 contains 16 residues. The CDR3 nucleotides are TGTGCCAGCAGTGTCGGCTTGGGACTAGCGGGGGGGACCCAGTACTTC. It encodes CASSVGLGLAGGTQYF.

The chain links TRBV7-2 to TRBJ2-7; D uncertain. This CDR3 spans 13 amino acids. V was clipped by 4 bases and J by 2 bases, with 9 bases between them. Germline CDR1 SGHTA, CDR2 FQGNSA. The CDR3 sequence is CASSSRHPYEQYF. The CDR3 DNA sequence: TGTGCCAGCAGCTCACGTCACCCCTACGAGCAGTACTTC. The full variable domain, completed using reference TRBV7-2 and TRBJ2-7, is GAGVSQSPSNKVTEKGKDVELRCDPISGHTALYWYRQSLGQGLEFLIYFQGNSAPDKSGLPSDRFSAERTGGSVSTLTIQRTQQEDSAVYLCASSSRHPYEQYFGPGTRLTVT.

This clone appeared a few times. V and J are TRBV16 and TRBJ2-7, with 7 bases fitting TRBD1. V lost 8 bases, J lost 6 bases, and 10 bases stayed unmatched. The CDR3 sequence is 13 residues long. The germline V gene has CDR1 KGHSY and CDR2 FQNENV. The DNA for the CDR3 is TGTGCCAGCCGATCTACAGGGGCGGGCGAGCAGTACTTC. Protein product: CASRSTGAGEQYF.

The rearrangement links TRBV5-4 to TRBJ2-3; a weak D match, TRBD1 (6 bases). The length of the CDR3 is 16 residues. The germline CDR1 and CDR2 sequences are SGHNT and YYREEE (reference sequence). Trimming stripped 4 bases from V and 4 bases from J, with 19 bases between. CDR3 coding DNA: TGTGCCAGCAGCCCTAGATTACAGGGAACCCCAGATACGCAGTATTTT. Its translation is CASSPRLQGTPDTQYF.

This chain connects TRBV19 to TRBJ2-7; 8 bases align to TRBD2. CDR1 is LNHDA, CDR2 SQIVND, per germline (reference sequence). Germline trimming cut 4 bases from V and 7 bases from J; bases unmatched to any gene: 6. CDR3 length: 13 amino acids. The DNA of the CDR3 is TGTGCCAGTAGTAAGCTAGCGGGCCAGGAGCAGTACTTC. Its translation: CASSKLAGQEQYF. The complete variable domain, with remaining parts taken from reference TRBV19 and TRBJ2-7, reads DGGITQSPKYLFRKEGQNVTLSCEQNLNHDAMYWYRQDPGQGLRLIYYSQIVNDFQKGDIAEGYSVSREKKESFPLTVTSAQKNPTAFYLCASSKLAGQEQYFGPGTRLTVT.

The J gene is TRBJ1-6, the V gene TRBV27, with TRBD1 as a possible D gene (5 bases). This CDR3 has 14 residues. Germline CDR1 is MNHEY and CDR2 is SMNVEV (reference sequence). Trimming cost V 8 bases and J 7 bases, with 15 bases left between them. CDR3 nucleotides: TGTGCCAGCTCCGGGGGACCCCCCAATTCACCCCTCCACTTT. Its translation: CASSGGPPNSPLHF.

The V gene is TRBV28, the J gene TRBJ2-4; a weak D match, TRBD1 (6 bases). Germline assignment: CDR1 MDHEN and CDR2 SYDVKM. V was clipped by 6 bases and J by 7 bases, with 22 bases between them. The CDR3 is 16 amino acids. DNA of the CDR3: TGTGCCAGCAGCCCCGGTATTGGACAGCTCGGGAACATTCAGTACTTC. This gives the protein CASSPGIGQLGNIQYF.

The chain has TRBV5-4 and TRBJ1-5; 7 nucleotides line up with TRBD1. The CDR3 spans 16 residues. CDR1 SGHNT and CDR2 YYREEE come from the germline V gene (reference sequence). V dropped 4 bases and J dropped 4; count of bases not matched to a gene: 11. CDR3 residues: CASSLGGTAYNQPQHF. CDR3 nucleotide sequence: TGTGCCAGCAGCCTGGGCGGGACAGCTTATAATCAGCCCCAGCATTTT.

The gene calls are TRBV6-9 and TRBJ2-1, with a tentative D call TRBD1 (6 bases). Germline assignment: CDR1 MNHGY and CDR2 SVAAGI. Trimming shortened V by 5 bases and J by 8 bases, and 13 bases separated the two germline ends. The CDR3 covers 13 residues. The CDR3 reads CASSRQQGDEQFF. CDR3 nucleotides: TGTGCCAGCAGTCGACAACAGGGCGATGAGCAGTTCTTC.

In its sample, this clone was seen once. CDR3 sequence reads: CATSRTTVSSSYNEQFF. As DNA, the CDR3 is TGTGCCACCAGCAGAACTACAGTGTCGAGCTCCTACAATGAGCAGTTCTTC. The rearrangement uses TRBV15 and TRBJ2-1; D ambiguous. The V and J ends lost 2 bases and 0 bases respectively, with 14 bases between them. CDR1 and CDR2 (germline): LNHNV, YYDKDF (reference sequence). CDR3 length equals 17 residues.

This clone has a handful of counts. The V call is TRBV7-8, the J call TRBJ2-1; D gene ambiguous. This CDR3 contains 13 residues. V lost 5 bases, J lost 7 bases, and 12 bases lay in between. Per germline, CDR1 SGHVS and CDR2 FQNEAQ. CDR3 amino acids: CASSGQRVNEQFF. DNA of the CDR3: TGTGCCAGCAGCGGGCAACGGGTGAATGAGCAGTTCTTC.

The CDR3 spells CASSATRKGEQYF. CDR3 nucleotides: TGTGCCAGTAGTGCAACTAGGAAAGGCGAGCAGTACTTC. The chain uses TRBV19 and TRBJ2-7; possibly TRBD2 for D (5 bases). The germline V gene encodes CDR1 LNHDA and CDR2 SQIVND (reference sequence). The length of the CDR3 is 13 residues. V gave up 5 bases and J gave up 6 bases, with 14 bases separating them.

The rearrangement uses TRBV6-5 and TRBJ1-2, with no clear D. V shed 6 bases and J shed 0 bases, with 8 bases lying between them. Germline V gene lookup returns CDR1 MNHEY and CDR2 SVGAGI. The CDR3 is made up of 13 amino acids. In DNA, the CDR3 is TGTGCCAGCAGCCAAAGCGCTAACTATGGCTACACCTTC. It translates to CASSQSANYGYTF.

Concerning this clone: Other DNA sequences from this sample encode an identical CDR3 as well. The chain uses TRBV5-1 and TRBJ2-7; D may be TRBD1 (6 bases). Germline V gene sequence: CDR1 SGHRS, CDR2 YFSETQ. V dropped 3 bases and J dropped 2 bases, with 12 bases sitting between them. This CDR3 region has 14 residues. The DNA for the CDR3 is TGCGCCAGCAGCTCTGGACAGCCCCCCTACGAGCAGTACTTC. Protein product: CASSSGQPPYEQYF.

The chain couples TRBV5-1 to TRBJ2-2, with TRBD1 identical over 7 bases. V lost 1 base, J lost 6 bases, and 3 bases stayed unmatched. Germline assignment: CDR1 SGHRS and CDR2 YFSETQ. The CDR3 extends over 14 amino acids. The CDR3 DNA reads TGCGCCAGCAGCTTGTCACAGGGGTCCGGGGAGCTGTTTTTT. Its protein is CASSLSQGSGELFF. Based on the CDR3 plus reference TRBV5-1 and TRBJ2-2, the full variable domain is KAGVTQTPRYLIKTRGQQVTLSCSPISGHRSVSWYQQTPGQGLQFLFEYFSETQRNKGNFPGRFSGRQFSNSRSEMNVSTLELGDSALYLCASSLSQGSGELFFGEGSRLTVL.

With regard to this clone: One end of the junction varies from germline; a read error may be responsible. The rearrangement uses TRBV7-7 and TRBJ2-5; 9 bases fit TRBD1. CDR1 is SSHAT, CDR2 FNYEAQ, per germline (reference sequence). The CDR3 loop spans 15 amino acids. The CDR3 bases are TGTGCTAGCAGCTTGGGGACAGGGCCCCAAGAGACCCAGTACTTC. Protein product: CASSLGTGPQETQYF.

The chain joins TRBV15 to TRBJ1-5, with D unclear. V was pared by 3 bases and J by 1 base, with 16 bases between. The CDR3 consists of 17 residues. Germline-derived CDR1 and CDR2 are LNHNV and YYDKDF (reference sequence). The CDR3 spells CATSSGGWDQSNQPQHF. The CDR3, as DNA: TGTGCCACCAGCAGCGGCGGGTGGGATCAGAGCAATCAGCCCCAGCATTTT.

CDR3 DNA: TGTGCCAGCTCACCACCGACAGACCTACCTTATGGCTACACCTTC. Translating gives CASSPPTDLPYGYTF. The gene calls are TRBV18 and TRBJ1-2; possibly TRBD1 for D (5 bases). Trimming shortened V by 0 bases and J by 5 bases, and 13 bases separated the two germline ends. The germline CDR1 and CDR2 sequences are KGHSH and LQKENI. This CDR3 region has 15 residues.

The chain is built from TRBV14 and TRBJ1-3; D is uncertain. The CDR3 is made up of 16 amino acids. V lost 3 bases and J 2 bases, leaving 14 bases between the germline ends. The germline V gene has CDR1 SGHDN and CDR2 FVKESK. CDR3 DNA sequence: TGTGCCAGCAGCCAGATGAGCGGGAGAACTGGAAACACCATATATTTT. Translated, it gives CASSQMSGRTGNTIYF.

The chain combines TRBV29-1 with TRBJ1-5, with 9 bases identical to TRBD1. V was pared by 8 bases and J by 1 base, with 6 bases of the junction left unmatched. CDR1 is SQVTM and CDR2 is ANQGSEA in the germline V gene. CDR3 length: 14 residues. The CDR3 reads CSTSGQGSNQPQHF. DNA of the CDR3: TGCAGCACATCGGGACAGGGAAGCAATCAGCCCCAGCATTTT. Filled out from reference TRBV29-1 and TRBJ1-5, the complete variable domain reads SAVISQKPSRDICQRGTSLTIQCQVDSQVTMMFWYRQQPGQSLTLIATANQGSEATYESGFVIDKFPISRPNLTFSTLTVSNMSPEDSSIYLCSTSGQGSNQPQHFGDGTRLSIL.